This TCR beta chain is from a study of T-cell memory formation after mild COVID-19. Study conclusions and caveats: The authors left the SARS-CoV-2 specificity of second-wave clones peaking on day 37 unconfirmed. For contracting clones, CD4+ ones sat mainly in CM and EM, CD8+ in EMRA. Within pre-infection memory, some responding clones were found, suggesting cross-reactive memory joined.

TCR alpha and TCR beta cDNA libraries with sample barcodes and UMIs came from 5'RACE using constant-segment primers. One entry per CDR3 protein, called by TCRdb with MiXCR from the 5' RACE reads. The table has a few hundred thousand distinct CDR3 sequences, over 15% seen once. Trimming pared 4 bases from V and 9 bases from J, leaving 13 bases between. Germline V gene data show CDR1 as SGHTA and CDR2 as FQGTGA. CDR3 size: 13 residues. Comment on this clonotype: The antigen remains unidentified.

Sequences were obtained from PBMCs or a T cell subset sorted from them (not recorded which). The sequence derives from a man between 18 and 35 years old who had mild COVID-19 (a few samples of this study predate the infection). Cell type and time point are not known. The chain couples TRBV7-3 to TRBJ2-4; D is possibly TRBD2 (6 bases). CDR3 amino acids: CASSWDGGGIQYF. The CDR3 DNA is TGTGCCAGCAGCTGGGACGGGGGAGGCATTCAGTACTTC.